This T cell receptor beta chain is drawn from a study of identical twins. With 5 bases clipped from V and 0 bases from J, the junction kept 1 base outside the gene matches. The CDR3 has 16 residues. The sample holds many counts of this clonotype. One entry per CDR3 protein, called by TCRdb with MiXCR from the 5' RACE reads. The data hold around 250,000 distinct CDR3 sequences, with over 5.5% observed a single time. The same sample was also used in a study of T cells expressing NK-cell markers.

The sequence was obtained from a woman aged 18-30 years in good health. The chain has TRBV12-3 or TRBV12-4 and TRBJ2-4, with 13 bases lining up with TRBD2. Specimen: CD8+ T cells sorted from blood. This chain's CDR3 is CASSGLAGVAKNIQYF. The CDR3 region has the DNA TGTGCCAGCAGTGGACTAGCGGGGGTAGCCAAAAACATTCAGTACTTC.